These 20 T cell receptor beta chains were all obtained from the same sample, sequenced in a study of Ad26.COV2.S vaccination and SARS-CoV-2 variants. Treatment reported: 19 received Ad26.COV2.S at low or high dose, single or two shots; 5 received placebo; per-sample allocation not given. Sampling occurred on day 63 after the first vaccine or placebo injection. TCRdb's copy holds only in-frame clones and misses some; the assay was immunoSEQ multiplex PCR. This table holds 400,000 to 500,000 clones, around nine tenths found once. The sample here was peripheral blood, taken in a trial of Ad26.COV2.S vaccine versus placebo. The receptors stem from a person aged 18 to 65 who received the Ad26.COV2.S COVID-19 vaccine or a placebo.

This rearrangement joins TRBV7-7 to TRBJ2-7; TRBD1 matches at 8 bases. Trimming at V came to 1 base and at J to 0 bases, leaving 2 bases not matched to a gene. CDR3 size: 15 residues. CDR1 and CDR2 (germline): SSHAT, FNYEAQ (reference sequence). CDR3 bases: TGTGCCAGCAGCTTAGAACAGGGGGACTCCTACGAGCAGTACTTC. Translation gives CASSLEQGDSYEQYF.

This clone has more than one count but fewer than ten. Here the CDR3 DNA reads TGTGCCTGGAGCAAGACAGGGTCTGGTGAAAAACTGTTTTTT. Amino acid sequence: CAWSKTGSGEKLFF. The chain has TRBV30 and TRBJ1-4, with TRBD1 identical over 7 bases. This CDR3 comprises 14 residues. J gave up 7 bases and V 3 bases, and 8 bases lay outside the gene matches. The germline CDR1 and CDR2 sequences are GTSNPN and SVGIG (reference sequence).

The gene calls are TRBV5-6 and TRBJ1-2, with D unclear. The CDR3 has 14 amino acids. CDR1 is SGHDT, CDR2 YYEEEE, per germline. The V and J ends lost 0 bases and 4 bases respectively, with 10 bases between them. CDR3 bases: TGTGCCAGCAGCTTGGGTGGAGATTTCTATGGCTACACCTTC. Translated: CASSLGGDFYGYTF.

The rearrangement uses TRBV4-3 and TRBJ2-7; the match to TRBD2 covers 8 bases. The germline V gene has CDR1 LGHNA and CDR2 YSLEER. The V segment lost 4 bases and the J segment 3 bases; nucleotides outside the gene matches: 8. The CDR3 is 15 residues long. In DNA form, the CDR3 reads TGCGCCAGCAGCCCCTTCACGGGGGGGCTCTACGAGCAGTACTTC. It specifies CASSPFTGGLYEQYF.

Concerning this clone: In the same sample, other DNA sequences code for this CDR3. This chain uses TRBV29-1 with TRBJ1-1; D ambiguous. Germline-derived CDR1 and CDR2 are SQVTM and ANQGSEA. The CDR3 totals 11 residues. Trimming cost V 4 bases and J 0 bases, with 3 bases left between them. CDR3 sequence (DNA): TGCAGCGTTGCGCTGAACACTGAAGCTTTCTTT. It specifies CSVALNTEAFF. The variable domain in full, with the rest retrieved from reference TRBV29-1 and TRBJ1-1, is SAVISQKPSRDICQRGTSLTIQCQVDSQVTMMFWYRQQPGQSLTLIATANQGSEATYESGFVIDKFPISRPNLTFSTLTVSNMSPEDSSIYLCSVALNTEAFFGQGTRLTVV.

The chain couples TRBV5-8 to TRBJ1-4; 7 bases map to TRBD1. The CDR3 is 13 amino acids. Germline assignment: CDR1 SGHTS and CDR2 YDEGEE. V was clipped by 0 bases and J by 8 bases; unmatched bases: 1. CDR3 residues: CASSLDRGEKLFF. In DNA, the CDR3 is TGTGCCAGCAGCTTGGACAGGGGCGAAAAACTGTTTTTT.

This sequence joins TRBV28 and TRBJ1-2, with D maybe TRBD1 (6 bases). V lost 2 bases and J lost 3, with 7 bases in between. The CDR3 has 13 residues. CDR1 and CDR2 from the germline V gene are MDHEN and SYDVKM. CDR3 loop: CASSLRQDYGYTF. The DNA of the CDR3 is TGTGCCAGCAGTTTAAGACAGGACTATGGCTACACCTTC.

The CDR3 DNA reads as TGTGCCTGGAGTGACACGAATCAGCCCCAGCATTTT. As protein: CAWSDTNQPQHF. The J gene is TRBJ1-5, the V gene TRBV30, with D hard to call. Germline V gene sequence: CDR1 GTSNPN, CDR2 SVGIG (reference sequence). There are 12 residues in the CDR3. V dropped 1 base and J dropped 4 bases, with 5 bases sitting between them.

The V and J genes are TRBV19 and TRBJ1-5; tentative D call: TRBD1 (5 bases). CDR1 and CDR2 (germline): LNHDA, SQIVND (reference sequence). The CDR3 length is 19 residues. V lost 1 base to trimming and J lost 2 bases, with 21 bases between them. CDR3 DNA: TGTGCCAGTAGTATAGTATGGGCTGGGGGAGCCAGTGGCAATCAGCCCCAGCATTTT. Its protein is CASSIVWAGGASGNQPQHF.

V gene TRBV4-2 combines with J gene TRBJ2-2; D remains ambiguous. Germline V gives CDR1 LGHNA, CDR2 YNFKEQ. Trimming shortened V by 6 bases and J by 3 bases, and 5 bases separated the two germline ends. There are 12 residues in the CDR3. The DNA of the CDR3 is TGTGCCAGCAGAGGGTACACCGGGGAGCTGTTTTTT. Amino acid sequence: CASRGYTGELFF.

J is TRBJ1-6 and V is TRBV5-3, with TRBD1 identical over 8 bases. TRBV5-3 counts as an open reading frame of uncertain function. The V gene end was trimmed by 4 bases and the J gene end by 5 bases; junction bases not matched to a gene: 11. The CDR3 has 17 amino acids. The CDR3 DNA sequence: TGTGCCAGAAGCCCGGGACAGGCCACCCATGATAATTCACCCCTCCACTTT. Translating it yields CARSPGQATHDNSPLHF.

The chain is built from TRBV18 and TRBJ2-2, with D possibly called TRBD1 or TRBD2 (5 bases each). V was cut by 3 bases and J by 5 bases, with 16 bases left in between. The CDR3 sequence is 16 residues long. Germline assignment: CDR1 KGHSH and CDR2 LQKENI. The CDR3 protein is CASSPGVNHGTGELFF. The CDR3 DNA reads TGTGCCAGCTCACCGGGGGTTAACCACGGGACCGGGGAGCTGTTTTTT.

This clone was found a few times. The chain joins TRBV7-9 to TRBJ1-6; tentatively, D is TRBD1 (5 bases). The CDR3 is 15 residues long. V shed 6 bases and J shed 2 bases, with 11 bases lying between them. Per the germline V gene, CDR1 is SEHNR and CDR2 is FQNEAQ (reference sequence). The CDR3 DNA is TGTGCCAGCAGTTCCGGGGGGACCTATAATTCACCCCTCCACTTT. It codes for CASSSGGTYNSPLHF. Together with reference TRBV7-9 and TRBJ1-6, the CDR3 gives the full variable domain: DTGVSQNPRHKITKRGQNVTFRCDPISEHNRLYWYRQTLGQGPEFLTYFQNEAQLEKSRLLSDRFSAERPKGSFSTLEIQRTEQGDSAMYLCASSSGGTYNSPLHFGNGTRLTVT.

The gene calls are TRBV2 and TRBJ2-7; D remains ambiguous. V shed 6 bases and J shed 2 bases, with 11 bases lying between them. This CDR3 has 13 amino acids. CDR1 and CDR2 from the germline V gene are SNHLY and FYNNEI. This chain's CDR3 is CASRGTVTYEQYF. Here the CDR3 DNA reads TGTGCCAGCAGGGGTACAGTTACCTACGAGCAGTACTTC.

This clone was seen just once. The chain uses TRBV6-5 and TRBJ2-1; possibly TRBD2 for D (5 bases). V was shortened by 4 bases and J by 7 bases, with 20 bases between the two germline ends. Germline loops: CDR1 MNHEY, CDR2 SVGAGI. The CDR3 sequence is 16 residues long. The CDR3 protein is CASSSTKSGSRNEQFF. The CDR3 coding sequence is TGTGCCAGCAGTTCCACTAAATCGGGGTCTCGGAATGAGCAGTTCTTC.

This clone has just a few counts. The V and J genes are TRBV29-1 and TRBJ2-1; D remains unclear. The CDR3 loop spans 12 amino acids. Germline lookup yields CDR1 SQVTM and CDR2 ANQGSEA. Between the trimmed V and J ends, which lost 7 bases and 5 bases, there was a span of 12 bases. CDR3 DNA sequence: TGCAGCGCAGAACAACGAGACAATGAGCAGTTCTTC. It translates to CSAEQRDNEQFF.

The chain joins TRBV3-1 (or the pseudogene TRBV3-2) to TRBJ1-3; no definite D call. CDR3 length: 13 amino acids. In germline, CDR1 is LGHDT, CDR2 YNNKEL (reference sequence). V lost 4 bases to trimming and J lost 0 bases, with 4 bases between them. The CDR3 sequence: CASSLLSGNTIYF. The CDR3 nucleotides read TGTGCCAGCAGCCTCCTCTCTGGAAACACCATATATTTT.

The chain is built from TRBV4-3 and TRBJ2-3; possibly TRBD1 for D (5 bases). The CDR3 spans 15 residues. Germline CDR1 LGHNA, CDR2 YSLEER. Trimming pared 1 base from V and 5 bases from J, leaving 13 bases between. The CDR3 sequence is CASSQGRGTGDTQYF. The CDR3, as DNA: TGCGCCAGCAGCCAAGGAAGGGGCACGGGAGATACGCAGTATTTT.

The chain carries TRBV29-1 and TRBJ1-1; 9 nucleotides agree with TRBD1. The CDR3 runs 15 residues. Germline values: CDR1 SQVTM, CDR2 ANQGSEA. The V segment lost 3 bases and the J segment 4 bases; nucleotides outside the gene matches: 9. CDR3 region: CSVESTGGGFTEAFF. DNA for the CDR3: TGCAGCGTTGAGTCTACAGGGGGCGGTTTCACTGAAGCTTTCTTT. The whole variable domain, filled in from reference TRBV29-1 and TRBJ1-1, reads SAVISQKPSRDICQRGTSLTIQCQVDSQVTMMFWYRQQPGQSLTLIATANQGSEATYESGFVIDKFPISRPNLTFSTLTVSNMSPEDSSIYLCSVESTGGGFTEAFFGQGTRLTVV.

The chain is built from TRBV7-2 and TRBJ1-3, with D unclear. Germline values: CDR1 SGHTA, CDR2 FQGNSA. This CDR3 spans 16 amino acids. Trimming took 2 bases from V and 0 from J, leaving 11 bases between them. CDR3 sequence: CASSLSSASSGNTIYF. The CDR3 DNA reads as TGTGCCAGCAGCTTATCTTCCGCATCCTCTGGAAACACCATATATTTT.